The entry that follows covers one TCR beta chain sequence. The data derive from a study of cytomegalovirus exposure and HLA in healthy donors. Germline V CDR1 and CDR2: SNHLY, FYNNEI. Trimming cost V 6 bases and J 4 bases; bases outside gene matches: 6. The CDR3 is made up of 14 amino acids. Use of 60 Vbeta and 13 Jbeta primers characterized the PCR. Sequenced by immunoSEQ multiplex PCR; TCRdb stores in-frame clones only, minus some. The table has fewer than 110,000 clones, approximately 85% seen once. Sequenced material: PBMCs. This receptor was obtained from a man aged 25-45 years in good health and CMV-seronegative. The chain combines TRBV2 with TRBJ1-2, with 9 bases identical to TRBD1. CDR3 nucleotides: TGTGCCAGCAGAGATCCGGGACAGGGCTATGGCTACACCTTC. It encodes CASRDPGQGYGYTF.